The entry below describes one TCR beta chain. The data originate from a study of technical replicates of blood from a handful of donors. Libraries were prepared by immunoSEQ multiplex PCR; TCRdb keeps only in-frame clonotypes and omits some of them. The sample carries about 81,000 clones, approximately 75% recorded once. The CDR3 has 11 residues. Germline V gene lookup returns CDR1 WNHNN and CDR2 SYGVQD (reference sequence). V was cut by 3 bases and J by 5 bases, with 4 bases left in between. The chain uses TRBV10-1 and TRBJ2-5; D not certain. Sequenced material: PBMCs. This sequence originates from a human donor in good health. Some clones in this sample may be carry-over from other donors' samples. In nucleotides, the CDR3 is TGCGCCAGCAGTGATCGGGAGACCCAGTACTTC. This sequence encodes CASSDRETQYF.